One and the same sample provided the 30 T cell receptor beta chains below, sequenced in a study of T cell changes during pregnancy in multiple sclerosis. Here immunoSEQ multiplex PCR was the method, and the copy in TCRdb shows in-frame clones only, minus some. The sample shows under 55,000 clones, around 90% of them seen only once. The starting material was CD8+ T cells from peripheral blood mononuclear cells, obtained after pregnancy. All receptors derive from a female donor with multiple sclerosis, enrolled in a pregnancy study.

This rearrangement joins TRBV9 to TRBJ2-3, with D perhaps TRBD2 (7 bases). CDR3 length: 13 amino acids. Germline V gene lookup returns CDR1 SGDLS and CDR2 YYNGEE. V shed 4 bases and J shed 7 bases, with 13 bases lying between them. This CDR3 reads CASSSGGANTQYF. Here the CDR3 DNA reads TGTGCCAGCAGCTCTGGGGGGGCGAATACGCAGTATTTT.

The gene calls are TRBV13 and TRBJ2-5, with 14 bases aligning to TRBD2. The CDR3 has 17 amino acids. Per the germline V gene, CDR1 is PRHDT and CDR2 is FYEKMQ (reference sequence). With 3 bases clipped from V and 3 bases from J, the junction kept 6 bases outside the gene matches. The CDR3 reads CASSFGTSGGLEETQYF. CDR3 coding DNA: TGTGCCAGCAGCTTCGGGACTAGCGGGGGCCTGGAAGAGACCCAGTACTTC.

This CDR3 is CASSYENEQYF. CDR3 coding DNA: TGTGCCAGCAGTTACGAGAACGAGCAGTACTTC. The chain links TRBV7-9 to TRBJ2-7, with D hard to call. V lost 6 bases to trimming and J lost 5 bases, with 8 bases between them. CDR1 SEHNR and CDR2 FQNEAQ come from the germline V gene (reference sequence). This CDR3 region has 11 residues.

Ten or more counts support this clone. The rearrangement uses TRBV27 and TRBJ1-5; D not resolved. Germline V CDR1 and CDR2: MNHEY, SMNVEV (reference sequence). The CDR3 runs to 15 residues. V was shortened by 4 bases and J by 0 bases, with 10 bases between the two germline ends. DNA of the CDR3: TGTGCCAGCAGTTGGGCGAGTAATAGCAATCAGCCCCAGCATTTT. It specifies CASSWASNSNQPQHF.

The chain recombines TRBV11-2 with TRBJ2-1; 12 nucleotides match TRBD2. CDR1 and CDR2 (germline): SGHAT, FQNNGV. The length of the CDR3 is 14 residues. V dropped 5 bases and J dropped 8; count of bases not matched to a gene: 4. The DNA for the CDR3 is TGTGCCAGCAGCGATACTAGCGGGGGGCATGAGCAGTTCTTC. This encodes CASSDTSGGHEQFF.

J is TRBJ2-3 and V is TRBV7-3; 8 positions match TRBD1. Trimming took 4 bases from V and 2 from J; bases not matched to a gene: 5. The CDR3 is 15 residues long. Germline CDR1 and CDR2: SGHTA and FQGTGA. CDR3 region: CASSSGTGYTDTQYF. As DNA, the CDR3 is TGTGCCAGCAGCTCAGGGACAGGTTACACAGATACGCAGTATTTT.

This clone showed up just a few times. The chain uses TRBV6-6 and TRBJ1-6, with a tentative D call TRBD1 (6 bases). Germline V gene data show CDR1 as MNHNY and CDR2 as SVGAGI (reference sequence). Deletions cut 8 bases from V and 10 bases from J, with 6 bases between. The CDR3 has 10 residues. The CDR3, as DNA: TGTGCCAGCGGGGGCTCACCCCTCCACTTT. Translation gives CASGGSPLHF.

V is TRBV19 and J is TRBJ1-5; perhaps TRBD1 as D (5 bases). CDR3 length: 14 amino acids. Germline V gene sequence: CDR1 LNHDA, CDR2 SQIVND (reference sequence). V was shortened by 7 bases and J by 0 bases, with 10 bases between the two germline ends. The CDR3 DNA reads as TGTGCCAGTACAGACAGATTTAGCAATCAGCCCCAGCATTTT. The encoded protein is CASTDRFSNQPQHF.

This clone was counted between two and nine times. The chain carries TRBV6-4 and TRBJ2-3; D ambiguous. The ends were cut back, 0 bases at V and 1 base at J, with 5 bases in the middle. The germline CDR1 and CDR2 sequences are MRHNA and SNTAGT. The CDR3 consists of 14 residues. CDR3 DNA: TGTGCCAGCAGTGACTCGGCCGGCACAGATACGCAGTATTTT. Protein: CASSDSAGTDTQYF.

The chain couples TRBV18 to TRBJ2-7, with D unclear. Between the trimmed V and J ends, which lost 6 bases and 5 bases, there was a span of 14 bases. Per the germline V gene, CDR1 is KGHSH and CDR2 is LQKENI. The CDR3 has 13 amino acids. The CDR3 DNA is TGTGCCAGCTCCCTTTGGCCCAGCGACGAGCAGTACTTC. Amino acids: CASSLWPSDEQYF.

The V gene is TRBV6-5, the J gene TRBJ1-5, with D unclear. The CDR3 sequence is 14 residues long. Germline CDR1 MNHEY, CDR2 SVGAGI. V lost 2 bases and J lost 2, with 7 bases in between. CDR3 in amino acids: CASSYREGNQPQHF. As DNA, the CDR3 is TGTGCCAGCAGTTACAGGGAGGGCAATCAGCCCCAGCATTTT.

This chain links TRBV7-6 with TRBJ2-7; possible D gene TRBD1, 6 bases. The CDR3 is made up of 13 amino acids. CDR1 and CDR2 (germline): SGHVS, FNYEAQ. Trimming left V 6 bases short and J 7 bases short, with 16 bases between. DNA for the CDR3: TGTGCCAGCAGGGACGCAACAGGGCGGGAGCAGTACTTC. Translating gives CASRDATGREQYF.

CDR3 amino acids: CASSVVGTGYNEQFF. The CDR3 DNA sequence: TGTGCCAGCAGCGTAGTCGGGACAGGATACAATGAGCAGTTCTTC. The rearrangement links TRBV9 to TRBJ2-1, with TRBD1 matching 8 bases. The V and J ends lost 0 bases and 4 bases, in that order; junction bases with no gene match: 3. The CDR3 has 15 residues. Germline CDR1 is SGDLS and CDR2 is YYNGEE.

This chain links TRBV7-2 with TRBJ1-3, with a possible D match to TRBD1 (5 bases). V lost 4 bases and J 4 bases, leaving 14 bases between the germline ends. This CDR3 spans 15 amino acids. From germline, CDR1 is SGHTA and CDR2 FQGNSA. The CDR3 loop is CASSSQGGVGNTIYF. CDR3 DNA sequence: TGTGCCAGCAGCTCCCAGGGCGGGGTAGGAAACACCATATATTTT.

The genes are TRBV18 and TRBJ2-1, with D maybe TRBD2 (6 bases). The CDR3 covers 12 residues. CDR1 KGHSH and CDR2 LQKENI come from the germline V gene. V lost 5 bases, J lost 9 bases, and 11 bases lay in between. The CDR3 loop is CASSSGVGEQFF. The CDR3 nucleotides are TGTGCCAGCTCATCGGGGGTGGGTGAGCAGTTCTTC. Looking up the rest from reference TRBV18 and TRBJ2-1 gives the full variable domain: NAGVMQNPRHLVRRRGQEARLRCSPMKGHSHVYWYRQLPEEGLKFMVYLQKENIIDESGMPKERFSAEFPKEGPSILRIQQVVRGDSAAYFCASSSGVGEQFFGPGTRLTVL.

The CDR3 here is CASGGQGVMDTQYF. DNA of the CDR3: TGTGCCAGCGGCGGCCAGGGGGTCATGGATACGCAGTATTTT. This chain links TRBV2 with TRBJ2-3; TRBD1 matches 7 bases. With 8 bases clipped from V and 6 bases from J, the junction kept 11 bases outside the gene matches. The CDR3 is made up of 14 amino acids. CDR1 and CDR2 from the germline V gene are SNHLY and FYNNEI.

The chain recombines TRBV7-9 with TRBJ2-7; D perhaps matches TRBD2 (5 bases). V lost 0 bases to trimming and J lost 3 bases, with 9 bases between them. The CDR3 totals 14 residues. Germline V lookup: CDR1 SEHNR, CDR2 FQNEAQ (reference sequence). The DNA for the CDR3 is TGTGCCAGCAGCTTAGCCTTCGGGATCTACGAGCAGTACTTC. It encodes CASSLAFGIYEQYF.

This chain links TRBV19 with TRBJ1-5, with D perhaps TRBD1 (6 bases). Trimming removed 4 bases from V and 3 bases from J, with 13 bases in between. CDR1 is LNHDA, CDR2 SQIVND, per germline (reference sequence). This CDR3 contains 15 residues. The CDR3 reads CASSTQGLLNQPQHF. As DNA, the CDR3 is TGTGCCAGTAGTACCCAGGGGCTCCTCAATCAGCCCCAGCATTTT.

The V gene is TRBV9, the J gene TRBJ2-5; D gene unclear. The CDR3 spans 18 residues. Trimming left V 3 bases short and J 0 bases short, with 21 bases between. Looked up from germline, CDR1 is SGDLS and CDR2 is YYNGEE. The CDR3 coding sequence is TGTGCCAGCAGCGCATACGCATCGGTCCATGTGAACCAAGAGACCCAGTACTTC. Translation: CASSAYASVHVNQETQYF. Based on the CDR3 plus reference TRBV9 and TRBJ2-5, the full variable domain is DSGVTQTPKHLITATGQRVTLRCSPRSGDLSVYWYQQSLDQGLQFLIQYYNGEERAKGNILERFSAQQFPDLHSELNLSSLELGDSALYFCASSAYASVHVNQETQYFGPGTRLLVL.

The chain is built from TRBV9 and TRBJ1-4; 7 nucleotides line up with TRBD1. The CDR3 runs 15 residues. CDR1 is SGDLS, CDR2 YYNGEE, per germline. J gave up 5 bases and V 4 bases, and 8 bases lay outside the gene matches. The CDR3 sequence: CASSPTGTVNEKLFF. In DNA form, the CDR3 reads TGTGCCAGCAGCCCCACCGGGACAGTCAATGAAAAACTGTTTTTT.

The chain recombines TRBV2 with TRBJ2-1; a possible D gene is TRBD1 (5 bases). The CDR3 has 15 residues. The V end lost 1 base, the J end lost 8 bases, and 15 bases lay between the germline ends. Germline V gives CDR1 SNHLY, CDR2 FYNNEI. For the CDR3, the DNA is TGTGCCAGCAGTGAAGAGGTCAGGACACACGATGAGCAGTTCTTC. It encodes CASSEEVRTHDEQFF.

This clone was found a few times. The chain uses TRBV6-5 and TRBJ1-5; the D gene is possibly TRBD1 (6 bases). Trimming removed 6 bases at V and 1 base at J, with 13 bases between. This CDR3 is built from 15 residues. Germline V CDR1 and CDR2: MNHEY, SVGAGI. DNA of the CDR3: TGTGCCAGCAGGCCGCAGGGGTCCAGCAATCAGCCCCAGCATTTT. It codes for CASRPQGSSNQPQHF.

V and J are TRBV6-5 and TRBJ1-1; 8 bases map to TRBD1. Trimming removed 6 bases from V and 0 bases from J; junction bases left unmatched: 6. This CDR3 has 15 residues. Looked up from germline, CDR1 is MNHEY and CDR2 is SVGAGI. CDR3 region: CASSQLQGVNTEAFF. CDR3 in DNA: TGTGCCAGCAGCCAACTACAGGGGGTGAACACTGAAGCTTTCTTT.

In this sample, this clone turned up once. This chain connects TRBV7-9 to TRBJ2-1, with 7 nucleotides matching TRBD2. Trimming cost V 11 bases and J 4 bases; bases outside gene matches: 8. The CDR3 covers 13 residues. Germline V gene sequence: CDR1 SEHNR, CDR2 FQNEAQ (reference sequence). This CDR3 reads CAEKGEGYNEQFF. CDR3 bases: TGTGCCGAAAAAGGGGAGGGATACAATGAGCAGTTCTTC. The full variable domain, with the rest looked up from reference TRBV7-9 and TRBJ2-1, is DTGVSQNPRHKITKRGQNVTFRCDPISEHNRLYWYRQTLGQGPEFLTYFQNEAQLEKSRLLSDRFSAERPKGSFSTLEIQRTEQGDSAMYLCAEKGEGYNEQFFGPGTRLTVL.

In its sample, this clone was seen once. CDR3 residues: CASSLEGQGARNSPLHF. The CDR3 DNA follows: TGTGCCAGCAGTTTAGAGGGACAGGGGGCTCGGAATTCACCCCTCCACTTT. The V call is TRBV27, the J call TRBJ1-6, with TRBD1 matching over 12 bases. CDR3 length: 17 residues. V was pared by 2 bases and J by 7 bases, with 6 bases of the junction left unmatched. CDR1 MNHEY and CDR2 SMNVEV come from the germline V gene (reference sequence).

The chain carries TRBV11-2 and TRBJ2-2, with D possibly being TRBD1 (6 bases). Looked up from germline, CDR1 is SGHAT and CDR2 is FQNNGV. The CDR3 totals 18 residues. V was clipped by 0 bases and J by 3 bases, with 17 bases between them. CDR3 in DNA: TGTGCCAGCAGCTTAGACCCCTACAGGGAAGCACACACCGGGGAGCTGTTTTTT. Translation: CASSLDPYREAHTGELFF.

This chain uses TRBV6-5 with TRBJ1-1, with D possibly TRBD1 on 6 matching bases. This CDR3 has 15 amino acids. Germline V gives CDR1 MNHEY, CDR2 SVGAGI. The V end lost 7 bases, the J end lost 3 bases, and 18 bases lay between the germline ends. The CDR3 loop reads CASTLLRGWHTEAFF. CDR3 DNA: TGTGCCAGCACTTTACTGAGGGGGTGGCACACTGAAGCTTTCTTT.

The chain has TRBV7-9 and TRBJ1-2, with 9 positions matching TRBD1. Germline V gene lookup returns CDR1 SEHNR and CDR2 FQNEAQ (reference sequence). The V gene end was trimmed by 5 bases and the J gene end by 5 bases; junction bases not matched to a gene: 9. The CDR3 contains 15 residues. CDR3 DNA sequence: TGTGCCAGCAGCGAGGGACAGGGCGCCGTTTATGGCTACACCTTC. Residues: CASSEGQGAVYGYTF.

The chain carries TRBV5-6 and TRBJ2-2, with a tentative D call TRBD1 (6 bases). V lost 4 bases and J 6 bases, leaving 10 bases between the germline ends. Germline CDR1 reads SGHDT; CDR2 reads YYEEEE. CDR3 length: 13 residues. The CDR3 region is CASSAGAPGELFF. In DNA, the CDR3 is TGTGCCAGCAGCGCAGGGGCACCCGGGGAGCTGTTTTTT.

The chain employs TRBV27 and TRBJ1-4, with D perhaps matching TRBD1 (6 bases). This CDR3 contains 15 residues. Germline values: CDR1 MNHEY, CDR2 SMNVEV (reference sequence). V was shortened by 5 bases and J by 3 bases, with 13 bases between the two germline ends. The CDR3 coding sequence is TGTGCCAGCAGTAGCCCTGGGGGCCCTAATGAAAAACTGTTTTTT. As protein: CASSSPGGPNEKLFF. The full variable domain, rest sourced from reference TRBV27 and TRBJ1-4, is EAQVTQNPRYLITVTGKKLTVTCSQNMNHEYMSWYRQDPGLGLRQIYYSMNVEVTDKGDVPEGYKVSRKEKRNFPLILESPSPNQTSLYFCASSSPGGPNEKLFFGSGTQLSVL.